These 10 T cell receptor beta chains originate from one sample sequenced in a study. TCRdb reanalysed the reads using MiXCR and keeps one entry per CDR3 protein. The repertoire holds nearly 4,500 distinct CDR3 sequences, with 9.5% as singletons. The specimen was CD4+ T cells from peripheral blood. Every receptor here comes from a human donor with rheumatoid arthritis.

This clonotype is medium-sized within its sample. The rearrangement uses TRBV11-1 and TRBJ2-5; TRBD2 aligns across 8 bases. The CDR3 length is 13 residues. Germline V gene sequence: CDR1 SGHAT, CDR2 FQDESV (reference sequence). The V gene end was trimmed by 3 bases and the J gene end by 5 bases; junction bases not matched to a gene: 2. The CDR3 DNA reads as TGTGCCAGCAGCTTCCCGGGAGGGGAGACCCAGTACTTC. The encoded protein is CASSFPGGETQYF.

This clonotype has more than one count but fewer than ten. The gene calls are TRBV20-1 and TRBJ1-1; unclear D gene. Trimming took 6 bases from V and 0 from J, leaving 20 bases between them. Germline CDR1 DFQATT, CDR2 SNEGSKA (reference sequence). The CDR3 length is 16 residues. CDR3 nucleotide sequence: TGCAGTGCGCCACCGGGAGACTCTCTTTTGAACACTGAAGCTTTCTTT. It translates to CSAPPGDSLLNTEAFF.

This clonotype was detected many times. The V gene is TRBV20-1, the J gene TRBJ1-2, with 12 nucleotides matching TRBD1. The germline V gene has CDR1 DFQATT and CDR2 SNEGSKA (reference sequence). The V and J ends lost 6 bases and 8 bases, in that order; junction bases with no gene match: 10. The CDR3 covers 14 residues. DNA for the CDR3: TGCAGTGCCCCTCCGGGACAGGGGGCAAAGGGCTACACCTTC. Encoded protein: CSAPPGQGAKGYTF.

V and J are TRBV14 and TRBJ2-1, with 7 bases aligning to TRBD1. The CDR3 has 13 residues. Trimming cost V 3 bases and J 10 bases; bases outside gene matches: 6. In germline, CDR1 is SGHDN, CDR2 FVKESK. This CDR3 is CASSQRRDSEQFF. The CDR3 DNA sequence: TGTGCCAGCAGCCAGCGACGGGACAGCGAGCAGTTCTTC. The full variable domain, in which reference TRBV14 and TRBJ2-1 provide the parts outside the CDR3, is EAGVTQFPSHSVIEKGQTVTLRCDPISGHDNLYWYRRVMGKEIKFLLHFVKESKQDESGMPNNRFLAERTGGTYSTLKVQPAELEDSGVYFCASSQRRDSEQFFGPGTRLTVL.

By share, this clonotype ranks as medium-sized (0.01 to 0.1%). The chain recombines TRBV29-1 with TRBJ2-1; 9 bases are a match to TRBD2. This CDR3 is built from 17 residues. The trim removed 3 bases at V and 5 bases at J, leaving 14 bases unmatched. CDR1 and CDR2 (germline): SQVTM, ANQGSEA. The CDR3 region has the DNA TGCAGCGTTGAGATAGCGGGAGAGGTTATCCCCCACAATGAGCAGTTCTTC. The encoded protein is CSVEIAGEVIPHNEQFF.

This clonotype was detected many times. This chain uses TRBV20-1 with TRBJ2-2; 12 bases are a match to TRBD2. This CDR3 comprises 14 residues. Trimming took 3 bases from V and 7 from J; bases not matched to a gene: 3. Per germline, CDR1 DFQATT and CDR2 SNEGSKA (reference sequence). CDR3 in amino acids: CSARTSGSRGELFF. The CDR3 nucleotides read TGCAGTGCTAGGACTAGCGGGAGCCGCGGGGAGCTGTTTTTT.

Note on this clonotype: A read error may be the cause here, since a much bigger clone is one base away. This is likely a read error, given that the CDR3 carries no conserved phenylalanine or tryptophan at its end. The rearrangement links TRBV12-3 or TRBV12-4 to TRBJ1-1; 11 bases match TRBD1. V lost 3 bases and J lost 6; bases outside the gene matches: 3. This CDR3 has 14 amino acids. The CDR3 sequence: CASSLDRGRSEAFY. Written as DNA, the CDR3 is TGTGCCAGCAGTTTGGACAGGGGGCGGTCTGAAGCTTTCTAT.

The sample holds many counts of this clonotype. The rearrangement joins TRBV5-5 to TRBJ2-5; D is uncertain. V dropped 2 bases and J dropped 5 bases, with 7 bases sitting between them. The germline V gene has CDR1 SGHKS and CDR2 YYEKEE (reference sequence). There are 12 residues in the CDR3. The CDR3 region is CASSFMGETQYF. DNA for the CDR3: TGTGCCAGCAGCTTTATGGGGGAGACCCAGTACTTC.

By share, this clonotype counts as medium-sized. The rearrangement joins TRBV7-9 to TRBJ1-1; 8 bases line up with TRBD1. CDR3 length: 15 amino acids. In germline, CDR1 is SEHNR, CDR2 FQNEAQ (reference sequence). The V gene end was trimmed by 5 bases and the J gene end by 5 bases; junction bases not matched to a gene: 10. CDR3 loop: CASSPGTGPNTEAFF. CDR3 DNA: TGTGCCAGCAGCCCCGGGACAGGCCCAAATACTGAAGCTTTCTTT.

The V call is TRBV3-1, the J call TRBJ1-1; no reliable D call. Trimming left V 2 bases short and J 4 bases short, with 11 bases between. This CDR3 region has 14 residues. Germline CDR1 is LGHDT and CDR2 is YNNKEL (reference sequence). As DNA, the CDR3 is TGTGCCAGCAGCCAAAACTGGCAGGCCACTGAAGCTTTCTTT. As protein: CASSQNWQATEAFF.